This is a list of T cell receptor beta chains from one sample in a study of blood T cell repertoires in COVID-19. Clones were read by immunoSEQ multiplex PCR, and TCRdb kept only the in-frame ones, dropping some. The data hold 150,000 to 200,000 clones, with over 90% observed a single time. The sample consisted of peripheral blood. These receptors were taken from a woman aged 60-75 years with COVID-19, enrolled during active disease. Both conserved end residues are part of each CDR3. The D gene is left open where the match is weak. Size is stated for part of the rows, as once, few or many counts, or as a class when the clone is expanded.

TRBV7-8	TRBJ1-2	14	once	-	CASSLVSGEVGYTF	TGTGCCAGCAGCTTAGTGTCTGGGGAGGTTGGCTACACCTTC
TRBV27	TRBJ1-2	16	-	-	CASSFSGRRRGYGYTF	TGTGCCAGCAGTTTTTCCGGGAGGCGACGGGGCTATGGCTACACCTTC
TRBV7-2	TRBJ1-3	15	-	-	CASSSRESPGNTIYF	TGTGCCAGCAGCTCGAGGGAATCCCCTGGAAACACCATATATTTT
TRBV15	TRBJ1-4	16	-	TRBD1	CATTDLLQGNSEKLFF	TGTGCCACCACCGACTTACTACAGGGGAATAGTGAAAAACTGTTTTTT
TRBV3-1/TRBV3-2	TRBJ2-6	16	-	-	CASRLRTGSGANVLTF	TGTGCCAGCAGGCTCCGAACGGGATCTGGGGCCAACGTCCTGACTTTC
TRBV7-9	TRBJ2-7	15	-	-	CASSLSDTPTYEQYF	TGTGCCAGCAGCTTATCGGACACACCAACCTACGAGCAGTACTTC
TRBV2	TRBJ2-7	15	-	TRBD1	CASSVDRGAWYEQYF	TGTGCCAGCAGTGTGGACAGGGGCGCATGGTACGAGCAGTACTTC
TRBV19	TRBJ1-4	14	-	TRBD1	CASIGTGEGEKLFF	TGTGCCAGTATAGGGACAGGGGAGGGCGAAAAACTGTTTTTT
TRBV24-1	TRBJ1-1	10	-	-	CAPGGERAFF	TGTGCCCCCGGTGGCGAACGAGCTTTCTTT
TRBV12-3/TRBV12-4	TRBJ1-2	13	-	-	CASSLVQAYGYTF	TGTGCCAGCAGTTTGGTACAGGCGTATGGCTACACCTTC
TRBV4-3	TRBJ1-3	15	once	-	CASSQGGSLGNTIYF	TGCGCCAGCAGCCAAGGAGGTAGCCTCGGAAACACCATATATTTT
TRBV11-2	TRBJ1-1	13	-	-	CASSQQGNTEAFF	TGTGCCAGCAGCCAACAGGGAAACACTGAAGCTTTCTTT
TRBV4-3	TRBJ1-1	15	-	-	CASSQDPGIGTEAFF	TGCGCCAGCAGCCAAGACCCGGGGATTGGCACTGAAGCTTTCTTT
TRBV30	TRBJ1-4	12	-	-	CAWTLGQEKLFF	TGTGCCTGGACTTTGGGGCAGGAAAAACTGTTTTTT
TRBV7-9	TRBJ2-1	15	-	-	CASSPIRAGSNEQFF	TGTGCCAGCAGCCCTATACGTGCGGGGTCCAATGAGCAGTTCTTC
TRBV3-1/TRBV3-2	TRBJ2-3	17	-	TRBD2	CASSQGLLPRVTDTQYF	TGTGCCAGCAGCCAGGGACTACTTCCCCGAGTGACAGATACGCAGTATTTT
TRBV12-3/TRBV12-4	TRBJ2-7	13	few	TRBD1	CASGDRGGYEQYF	TGTGCCAGCGGGGACAGGGGAGGGTACGAGCAGTACTTC
TRBV9	TRBJ1-4	15	-	-	CASSVGAGEGEKLFF	TGTGCCAGCAGCGTAGGGGCAGGGGAGGGTGAAAAACTGTTTTTT
TRBV7-9	TRBJ1-3	15	-	TRBD1	CASSLTQGAGNTIYF	TGTGCCAGCAGCTTAACCCAGGGGGCTGGAAACACCATATATTTT
TRBV5-4	TRBJ1-1	14	-	-	CASSRGEGRTEAFF	TGTGCCAGCAGCCGAGGGGAGGGGCGGACTGAAGCTTTCTTT
TRBV11-2	TRBJ2-2	14	once	-	CASSLARNTGELFF	TGTGCCAGCAGCTTGGCACGAAACACCGGGGAGCTGTTTTTT
TRBV27	TRBJ1-2	12	-	-	CASSSSGAGYTF	TGTGCCAGCAGTTCATCAGGGGCCGGCTACACCTTC